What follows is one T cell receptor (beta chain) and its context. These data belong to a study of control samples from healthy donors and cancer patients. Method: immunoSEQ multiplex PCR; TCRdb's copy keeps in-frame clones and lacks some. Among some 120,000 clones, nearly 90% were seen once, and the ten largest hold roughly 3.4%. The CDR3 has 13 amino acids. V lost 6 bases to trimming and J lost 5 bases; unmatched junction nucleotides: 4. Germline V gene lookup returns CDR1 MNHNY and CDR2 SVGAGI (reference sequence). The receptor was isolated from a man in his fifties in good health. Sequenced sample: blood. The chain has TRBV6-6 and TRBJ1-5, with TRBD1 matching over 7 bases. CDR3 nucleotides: TGTGCCAGCAGCCCACAGGGGTATCAGCCCCAGCATTTT. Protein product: CASSPQGYQPQHF.